The clone carrying this T cell receptor (beta chain) was counted a few times. Its antigen is undetermined. PCR employed 60 Vbeta and 13 Jbeta primers. The repertoire was sequenced with immunoSEQ multiplex PCR; TCRdb's copy has only in-frame clones and lacks some. The sample contains about 52,000 clones, 55% to 85% of which appear only once. These data come from a study of cytomegalovirus exposure and HLA in healthy donors. Points from the study as a whole: Some highly shared sequence variants likely arose as a pipeline artifact. Associated with cytomegalovirus, according to the listing, were some 150 TCR beta chains. There were reportedly fewer N-insertions in an Asian-associated ancestry cluster than the roughly 670-donor mean, in a later analysis.

This CDR3 region has 14 residues. V lost 3 bases, J lost 0 bases, and 6 bases lay in between. Germline V gene data show CDR1 as SGDLS and CDR2 as YYNGEE. V usage is TRBV9 and J usage is TRBJ1-4; tentatively, D is TRBD1 (5 bases). Sequenced material: PBMCs. This TCR came from a woman between 50 and 59 years old in good health and CMV-seronegative. CDR3 sequence: CASSATATNEKLFF. The CDR3 coding sequence is TGTGCCAGCAGCGCGACAGCAACTAATGAAAAACTGTTTTTT.